This record looks at one T cell receptor (beta chain) sequence and its context. The CDR3 loop spans 14 amino acids. After removal of 5 bases from V and 8 bases from J, the junction contained 6 bases not matched to a gene. This sample was taken from a study of regulatory T cells in long-lasting Graves disease. Relying on iRepertoire HTBI primers and Arm-PCR of CDR3 regions, the team built TCR beta libraries. In TCRdb, the multiplex PCR reads were re-called with MiXCR into one record per CDR3 protein. The sample records 500,000 or so distinct CDR3 sequences, about 17% being singletons. Documented time point: newly diagnosed GD, antithyroid drugs for less than 3 months. From RNA extracted from PBMCs, the TCR library was made. This same sample was also taken into another study, of T cells in Graves' hyperthyroidism and ophthalmopathy.

This sequence joins TRBV12-3 or TRBV12-4 and TRBJ2-1, with 10 bases matching TRBD2. Source: peripheral blood mononuclear cells (PBMCs), taken at new diagnosis, from a patient treated with antithyroid drugs. This sequence was found in a man aged 35 to 55 with Graves disease. The DNA for the CDR3 is TGTGCCAGCAGTAAAAGCGGGAGGGTCGATGAGCAGTTCTTC. As protein: CASSKSGRVDEQFF.